This TCR beta chain was documented in a study of blood T cell repertoires in COVID-19. Study overall: Acute and convalescent COVID-19 samples came from the United States, Italy and Spain. T cells, B-cell-depleted T cells, or PBMCs provided the cDNA or gDNA that served as material.

The CDR3 is 13 amino acids. V shed 6 bases and J shed 6 bases, with 14 bases lying between them. Source study methods: Reference gene primer amplification in the assay estimated nucleated cell counts. Generated by immunoSEQ multiplex PCR, the TCRdb table keeps only in-frame clones and is missing some. From that table come the V and J calls and clone size; the DNA was used to work out D and trimming. The sample shows hundreds of thousands of clones, roughly 87% of them seen only once. The receptor was isolated from a man aged 18 to 29 with active or convalescent COVID-19. V gene TRBV12-3 or TRBV12-4 combines with J gene TRBJ1-2; the D gene is possibly TRBD1 (6 bases). The sequencing sample was made of peripheral blood. The CDR3 sequence: CASRYRALDGYTF. The DNA of the CDR3 is TGTGCCAGCAGGTACAGGGCCCTGGATGGCTACACCTTC.